The 10 T cell receptor beta chains given below trace back to one sample, sequenced in a study of radiotherapy plus CTLA-4 blockade in lung cancer. Repertoires were generated with immunoSEQ multiplex PCR, while TCRdb's copy carries only in-frame clones and drops some. The table records approximately 75,000 clones, around 80% of them present only once. Sequences were derived from peripheral blood, sampled from a patient treated with radiotherapy plus ipilimumab. These receptor sequences come from a human donor with non-small cell lung cancer who had a complete response to radiotherapy plus ipilimumab.

This rearrangement joins TRBV7-2 to TRBJ2-5, with 7 bases aligning to TRBD2. The CDR3 is made up of 14 amino acids. From germline, CDR1 is SGHTA and CDR2 FQGNSA. V was pared by 0 bases and J by 6 bases, with 4 bases of the junction left unmatched. CDR3 sequence (DNA): TGTGCCAGCAGCTTAGCGGGAGGGCCGCAGACCCAGTACTTC. As protein: CASSLAGGPQTQYF.

This chain links TRBV27 with TRBJ2-3; TRBD2 matches 9 bases. V dropped 1 base and J dropped 1; count of bases not matched to a gene: 3. Per germline, CDR1 MNHEY and CDR2 SMNVEV (reference sequence). The CDR3 spans 16 residues. Written as DNA, the CDR3 is TGTGCCAGCAGTTTATTGGCGGGAGGGCGCACAGATACGCAGTATTTT. Its translation: CASSLLAGGRTDTQYF.

The V and J genes are TRBV19 and TRBJ1-2, with TRBD1 matching over 10 bases. With 6 bases clipped from V and 3 bases from J, the junction kept 4 bases outside the gene matches. The germline V gene encodes CDR1 LNHDA and CDR2 SQIVND (reference sequence). The CDR3 runs 14 residues. The CDR3 DNA is TGTGCCAGTAGCGGACAGGGGGGTGACTATGGCTACACCTTC. It codes for CASSGQGGDYGYTF. The whole variable domain, remainder taken from reference TRBV19 and TRBJ1-2, is DGGITQSPKYLFRKEGQNVTLSCEQNLNHDAMYWYRQDPGQGLRLIYYSQIVNDFQKGDIAEGYSVSREKKESFPLTVTSAQKNPTAFYLCASSGQGGDYGYTFGSGTRLTVV.

This rearrangement joins TRBV7-2 to TRBJ2-7; a weak D match, TRBD1 (6 bases). Trimming left V 3 bases short and J 7 bases short, with 13 bases between. This CDR3 is built from 13 residues. Germline CDR1 is SGHTA and CDR2 is FQGNSA. The CDR3 protein is CASSFRGQQEQYF. As DNA, the CDR3 is TGTGCCAGCAGCTTCAGGGGCCAGCAGGAGCAGTACTTC.

Worth noting for this clone: Additional DNA sequences in this sample encode the identical CDR3. The chain joins TRBV23-1 to TRBJ2-3, with 8 bases lining up with TRBD2. TRBV23-1 is an open reading frame whose function is uncertain. The CDR3 spans 15 residues. After removal of 4 bases from V and 7 bases from J, the junction contained 10 bases not matched to a gene. In nucleotides, the CDR3 is TGCGCCAGCAGTCCTAAGCGGGAGACGGTAAATACGCAGTATTTT. Residues: CASSPKRETVNTQYF.

This chain connects TRBV15 to TRBJ2-1, with D perhaps TRBD2 (6 bases). Germline CDR1 reads LNHNV; CDR2 reads YYDKDF (reference sequence). The germline V and J ends were trimmed by 3 bases and 5 bases, with 14 bases remaining between them. This CDR3 comprises 15 residues. The CDR3 bases are TGTGCCACCAGCAGGGGGACTCCACCGGACAATGAGCAGTTCTTC. Its translation: CATSRGTPPDNEQFF.

The chain combines TRBV6-1 with TRBJ2-1; TRBD2 agrees at 13 bases. V lost 5 bases, J lost 5 bases, and 3 bases stayed unmatched. Germline V gene sequence: CDR1 MNHNS, CDR2 SASEGT. The CDR3 length is 15 residues. CDR3 sequence (DNA): TGTGCCAGCAGTAAGACTAGCGGGGGGAACAATGAGCAGTTCTTC. This codes for CASSKTSGGNNEQFF.

A note on this clone: The sample contains more than one DNA sequence encoding this CDR3. V gene TRBV4-3 combines with J gene TRBJ2-7; 9 nucleotides agree with TRBD1. The V gene's germline CDR1 is LGHNA and CDR2 YSLEER. The CDR3 sequence is 15 residues long. V trimming: 0 bases; J trimming: 5 bases; junction bases outside the gene matches: 5. The DNA of the CDR3 is TGCGCCAGCAGCCAAGAAGCGGACAGGGGCCACGAGCAGTACTTC. It yields the protein CASSQEADRGHEQYF.

The chain employs TRBV18 and TRBJ1-1; tentative D call: TRBD1 (6 bases). This CDR3 spans 15 amino acids. Trimming took 1 base from V and 1 from J, leaving 10 bases between them. Looked up from germline, CDR1 is KGHSH and CDR2 is LQKENI. The CDR3: CASSPQGGANTEAFF. CDR3 nucleotide sequence: TGTGCCAGCTCACCACAGGGGGGAGCGAACACTGAAGCTTTCTTT.

The V gene is TRBV7-2, the J gene TRBJ2-7; no firm D call. The germline V gene has CDR1 SGHTA and CDR2 FQGNSA. V was pared by 1 base and J by 3 bases, with 10 bases between. The CDR3 contains 14 residues. CDR3 DNA sequence: TGTGCCAGCAGCTTAGGTCCTGGCGGCTACGAGCAGTACTTC. It is translated as CASSLGPGGYEQYF. Supplemented by reference TRBV7-2 and TRBJ2-7, the full variable domain reads GAGVSQSPSNKVTEKGKDVELRCDPISGHTALYWYRQSLGQGLEFLIYFQGNSAPDKSGLPSDRFSAERTGGSVSTLTIQRTQQEDSAVYLCASSLGPGGYEQYFGPGTRLTVT.